A single sample gave rise to the 14 T cell receptor beta chains below, sequenced in a study of blood T cell repertoires in COVID-19. Libraries were prepared by immunoSEQ multiplex PCR; TCRdb keeps only in-frame clonotypes and omits some of them. The sample records 65,000 to 95,000 clones, roughly 89% being singletons. Sequenced: peripheral blood. The source of these receptors is a man aged 30-40 years with acute or convalescent COVID-19.

Written as DNA, the CDR3 is TGTGCCAGCAGCCAAGGGGGAGTTTCCGCCAAAAACATTCAGTACTTC. It is translated as CASSQGGVSAKNIQYF. The genes are TRBV4-2 and TRBJ2-4, with D possibly being TRBD2 (5 bases). Germline V gene sequence: CDR1 LGHNA, CDR2 YNFKEQ. This CDR3 spans 16 amino acids. The germline V and J ends were trimmed by 1 base and 1 base, with 11 bases remaining between them.

The chain has TRBV7-9 and TRBJ2-7; D not resolved. CDR1 SEHNR and CDR2 FQNEAQ come from the germline V gene (reference sequence). V was shortened by 5 bases and J by 7 bases, with 9 bases between the two germline ends. CDR3 size: 11 residues. The CDR3 region is CASSPSREQYF. CDR3 sequence (DNA): TGTGCCAGCAGCCCCTCTCGGGAGCAGTACTTC.

V and J are TRBV6-2 or TRBV6-3 and TRBJ2-1; maybe TRBD2 (6 bases). V dropped 4 bases and J dropped 6 bases, with 13 bases sitting between them. The CDR3 extends over 14 amino acids. Germline CDR1 MNHEY, CDR2 SVGEGT. The CDR3 region has the DNA TGTGCCAGCAGTTCGGACTACCGGGGCAATGAGCAGTTCTTC. It translates to CASSSDYRGNEQFF.

The chain recombines TRBV6-5 with TRBJ1-1, with TRBD1 as a possible D gene (6 bases). V was pared by 2 bases and J by 1 base, with 8 bases between. CDR1 is MNHEY and CDR2 is SVGAGI in the germline V gene. The CDR3 is 14 residues long. CDR3 nucleotide sequence: TGTGCCAGCAGTTACGGGGGCGCGAACACTGAAGCTTTCTTT. Translated, it gives CASSYGGANTEAFF.

V and J are TRBV5-1 and TRBJ2-3; D uncertain. V dropped 6 bases and J dropped 5 bases, with 7 bases sitting between them. The CDR3 loop spans 11 amino acids. Germline-derived CDR1 and CDR2 are SGHRS and YFSETQ. The CDR3 sequence: CASKTGDTQYF. The CDR3 coding sequence is TGCGCCAGCAAGACGGGAGATACGCAGTATTTT.

This chain joins TRBV11-2 and TRBJ2-7; 10 positions agree with TRBD2. J gave up 3 bases and V 3 bases, and 2 bases lay outside the gene matches. Germline V gene data show CDR1 as SGHAT and CDR2 as FQNNGV. The CDR3 length is 14 residues. The CDR3 reads CASSFSGGIYEQYF. DNA of the CDR3: TGTGCCAGCAGCTTTAGCGGGGGGATCTACGAGCAGTACTTC.

The sample holds a few counts of this clone. The CDR3 loop reads CASSHSVNTEAFF. Written as DNA, the CDR3 is TGTGCCAGCAGCCACTCTGTGAACACTGAAGCTTTCTTT. The rearrangement uses TRBV14 and TRBJ1-1; unclear D gene. The V and J ends lost 3 bases and 0 bases respectively, with 5 bases between them. Germline values: CDR1 SGHDN, CDR2 FVKESK. CDR3 size: 13 residues.

The V and J genes are TRBV6-6 and TRBJ1-6, with D possibly being TRBD1 (5 bases). V dropped 7 bases and J dropped 0 bases, with 13 bases sitting between them. The CDR3 sequence is 16 residues long. CDR1 MNHNY and CDR2 SVGAGI come from the germline V gene (reference sequence). CDR3 sequence reads: CASTGDFSSYNSPLHF. The DNA for the CDR3 is TGTGCCAGCACCGGGGACTTTAGCTCCTATAATTCACCCCTCCACTTT.

This sequence joins TRBV2 and TRBJ2-2; tentatively, D is TRBD2 (5 bases). Germline V gives CDR1 SNHLY, CDR2 FYNNEI. The CDR3 is 14 amino acids. V was shortened by 6 bases and J by 4 bases, with 12 bases between the two germline ends. CDR3 loop: CASRVLSGTGELFF. The CDR3, as DNA: TGTGCCAGCAGGGTACTGAGCGGCACCGGGGAGCTGTTTTTT.

The chain is built from TRBV7-2 and TRBJ2-7; the D gene is possibly TRBD1 (6 bases). The CDR3 has 15 residues. V shed 3 bases and J shed 2 bases, with 14 bases lying between them. From germline, CDR1 is SGHTA and CDR2 FQGNSA. The CDR3 is CASSLTGPPTYEQYF. The DNA of the CDR3 is TGTGCCAGCAGCTTGACAGGCCCCCCTACCTACGAGCAGTACTTC.

The rearrangement links TRBV9 to TRBJ2-1; TRBD2 agrees at 7 bases. Germline CDR1 is SGDLS and CDR2 is YYNGEE. Losses at the gene ends were 4 bases for V and 8 bases for J; bases not matched to a gene: 15. CDR3 size: 16 residues. The CDR3: CASSLETSLLSHEQFF. CDR3 sequence (DNA): TGTGCCAGCAGCCTAGAGACTAGCCTATTATCCCATGAGCAGTTCTTC.

This chain uses TRBV29-1 with TRBJ1-5; maybe TRBD1 (5 bases). CDR1 is SQVTM, CDR2 ANQGSEA, per germline. V dropped 5 bases and J dropped 0 bases, with 8 bases sitting between them. CDR3 length: 13 amino acids. The CDR3 reads CSVWGGSNQPQHF. The CDR3 DNA reads as TGCAGCGTTTGGGGCGGTAGCAATCAGCCCCAGCATTTT. Using reference TRBV29-1 and TRBJ1-5 for the parts outside the CDR3, the full variable domain is SAVISQKPSRDICQRGTSLTIQCQVDSQVTMMFWYRQQPGQSLTLIATANQGSEATYESGFVIDKFPISRPNLTFSTLTVSNMSPEDSSIYLCSVWGGSNQPQHFGDGTRLSIL.

The rearrangement uses TRBV4-2 and TRBJ2-1; the D gene is possibly TRBD2 (6 bases). The V gene's germline CDR1 is LGHNA and CDR2 YNFKEQ. CDR3 size: 17 residues. The V gene lost 4 bases and the J gene lost 0 bases, with 16 bases spanning the gap. CDR3 sequence: CASSPRAGLSSYNEQFF. Here the CDR3 DNA reads TGTGCCAGCAGCCCCCGTGCAGGACTAAGCTCCTACAATGAGCAGTTCTTC.

This clone was detected only a few times. This chain connects TRBV9 to TRBJ2-7; 7 bases align to TRBD1. V gave up 4 bases and J gave up 3 bases; unmatched junction bases: 10. The germline gives CDR1 SGDLS, CDR2 YYNGEE. The length of the CDR3 is 15 residues. The DNA for the CDR3 is TGTGCCAGCAGCCCGGGGACAGCCGACTTCTACGAGCAGTACTTC. This sequence encodes CASSPGTADFYEQYF. The variable domain in full, completed from reference TRBV9 and TRBJ2-7, reads DSGVTQTPKHLITATGQRVTLRCSPRSGDLSVYWYQQSLDQGLQFLIQYYNGEERAKGNILERFSAQQFPDLHSELNLSSLELGDSALYFCASSPGTADFYEQYFGPGTRLTVT.